These 4 T cell receptor beta chains originate from one sample sequenced in a study of T cells in tuberculosis. The repertoire was sequenced with immunoSEQ multiplex PCR; TCRdb's copy has only in-frame clones and lacks some. The data contain about 31,000 clones, about 97% of them singletons. Input material: PBMCs. Receptors were obtained from a donor aged 10-35 years with latent tuberculosis or without tuberculosis infection.

The chain combines TRBV6-6 with TRBJ1-1; D may be TRBD1 (5 bases). V lost 6 bases to trimming and J lost 4 bases, with 12 bases between them. CDR1 is MNHNY, CDR2 SVGAGI, per germline (reference sequence). The CDR3 loop spans 13 amino acids. For the CDR3, the DNA is TGTGCCAGCAGCTCCGACGGGGGCACTGAAGCTTTCTTT. Translation: CASSSDGGTEAFF.

J is TRBJ1-1 and V is TRBV19, with D maybe TRBD1 (6 bases). Germline loops: CDR1 LNHDA, CDR2 SQIVND (reference sequence). Trimming took off 2 bases at V and 6 bases at J, with 13 bases between the two ends. This CDR3 is 14 amino acids long. CDR3 in amino acids: CASSISPGGPEAFF. In DNA form, the CDR3 reads TGTGCCAGTAGTATATCTCCGGGGGGCCCTGAAGCTTTCTTT.

The chain is built from TRBV2 and TRBJ1-2; the match to TRBD1 covers 7 bases. Germline V gene sequence: CDR1 SNHLY, CDR2 FYNNEI. V lost 8 bases and J lost 6; bases outside the gene matches: 6. The CDR3 extends over 12 amino acids. CDR3 sequence (DNA): TGTGCCAGCCGTGTGGGGACAGATGGCTACACCTTC. It is translated as CASRVGTDGYTF. Variable domain in full (rest from reference TRBV2 and TRBJ1-2): EPEVTQTPSHQVTQMGQEVILRCVPISNHLYFYWYRQILGQKVEFLVSFYNNEISEKSEIFDDQFSVERPDGSNFTLKIRSTKLEDSAMYFCASRVGTDGYTFGSGTRLTVV.

The chain carries TRBV7-2 and TRBJ2-5; weak D call: TRBD1 (6 bases). The length of the CDR3 is 16 residues. Trimming took 6 bases from V and 7 from J, leaving 24 bases between them. In germline, CDR1 is SGHTA, CDR2 FQGNSA. CDR3 nucleotide sequence: TGTGCCAGCAGTCTATCAACAGGGTTGAATGCTGCGACCCAGTACTTC. Protein product: CASSLSTGLNAATQYF. Variable domain in full (rest from reference TRBV7-2 and TRBJ2-5): GAGVSQSPSNKVTEKGKDVELRCDPISGHTALYWYRQSLGQGLEFLIYFQGNSAPDKSGLPSDRFSAERTGGSVSTLTIQRTQQEDSAVYLCASSLSTGLNAATQYFGPGTRLLVL.